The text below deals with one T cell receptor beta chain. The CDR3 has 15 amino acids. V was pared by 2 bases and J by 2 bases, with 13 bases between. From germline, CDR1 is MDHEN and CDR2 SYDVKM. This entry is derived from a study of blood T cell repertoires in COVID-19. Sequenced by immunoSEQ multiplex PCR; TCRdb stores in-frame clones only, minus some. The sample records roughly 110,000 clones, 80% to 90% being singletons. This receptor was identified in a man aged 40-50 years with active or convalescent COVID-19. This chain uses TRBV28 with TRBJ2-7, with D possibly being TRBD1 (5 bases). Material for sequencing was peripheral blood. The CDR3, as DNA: TGTGCCAGCAGTTTAATGTGGGGCCAACCCTACGAGCAGTACTTC. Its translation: CASSLMWGQPYEQYF.